The 28 T cell receptor beta chains reported below all come from one sample, sequenced in a study of regulatory T cells in long-lasting Graves disease. Both iRepertoire HTBI primers and Arm-PCR of CDR3 regions were used to build the TCR beta libraries. TCRdb ran MiXCR on the multiplex PCR reads and lists one entry per CDR3 protein. The repertoire has roughly 400,000 distinct CDR3 sequences, about 16% of them found once; the top ten carry about a quarter. Stated time point: newly diagnosed GD, antithyroid drugs for less than 3 months. PBMC RNA served as the TCR library source. The same data also contributed to another study, on T cells in Graves' hyperthyroidism and ophthalmopathy.

The sample in question was peripheral blood mononuclear cells (PBMCs), obtained at new diagnosis, from a patient treated with antithyroid drugs. The receptors here all came from a woman under 30 with Graves disease.

This clonotype was counted at least ten times. This rearrangement joins TRBV18 to TRBJ1-5; D remains unclear. CDR3 length: 14 amino acids. Trimming removed 4 bases from V and 6 bases from J, with 13 bases in between. CDR1 and CDR2 from the germline V gene are KGHSH and LQKENI. CDR3 sequence reads: CASSQTETGQPQHF. Here the CDR3 DNA reads TGTGCCAGCTCACAGACGGAAACGGGTCAGCCCCAGCATTTT. The whole variable domain, remainder taken from reference TRBV18 and TRBJ1-5, is NAGVMQNPRHLVRRRGQEARLRCSPMKGHSHVYWYRQLPEEGLKFMVYLQKENIIDESGMPKERFSAEFPKEGPSILRIQQVVRGDSAAYFCASSQTETGQPQHFGDGTRLSIL.

As to this clonotype: It differs at one base from a far larger clone, so likely a read error. Given the absence of the conserved phenylalanine or tryptophan at the CDR3 end, a read error is likely. V usage is TRBV7-9 and J usage is TRBJ2-1; maybe TRBD1 (5 bases). The CDR3 is 14 amino acids. V was pared by 6 bases and J by 3 bases, with 12 bases between. Germline CDR1 SEHNR, CDR2 FQNEAQ (reference sequence). DNA for the CDR3: TGTGCCAGCAGTGAGACAGCCAACTACAATGAGCAGTTCTTA. Translating it yields CASSETANYNEQFL.

There are many counts of this clonotype. This chain connects TRBV2 to TRBJ1-5; D remains unclear. The V end lost 5 bases, the J end lost 3 bases, and 14 bases lay between the germline ends. This CDR3 spans 15 amino acids. Germline CDR1 reads SNHLY; CDR2 reads FYNNEI. In DNA form, the CDR3 reads TGTGCCAGCAGTCAACTCCTGGTCTCCAATCAGCCCCAGCATTTT. Translating gives CASSQLLVSNQPQHF. Complete variable domain (other parts from reference TRBV2 and TRBJ1-5): EPEVTQTPSHQVTQMGQEVILRCVPISNHLYFYWYRQILGQKVEFLVSFYNNEISEKSEIFDDQFSVERPDGSNFTLKIRSTKLEDSAMYFCASSQLLVSNQPQHFGDGTRLSIL.

This clonotype was seen ten or more times. This chain uses TRBV11-3 with TRBJ2-2; 8 nucleotides agree with TRBD1. CDR1 and CDR2 from the germline V gene are SGHNT and YENEEA. J was trimmed by 8 bases and V by 5 bases; bases with no gene match: 7. The CDR3 runs to 14 residues. CDR3 in amino acids: CASSTSGGAGELFF. The CDR3 DNA reads TGTGCCAGCAGCACCTCAGGGGGCGCGGGGGAGCTGTTTTTT.

There are many counts of this clonotype. CDR3: CASSQPGTYNEQFF. The CDR3 DNA reads as TGTGCCAGCAGCCAACCCGGGACCTACAATGAGCAGTTCTTC. The V and J genes are TRBV7-2 and TRBJ2-1; D is possibly TRBD2 (5 bases). Trimming took 5 bases from V and 2 from J, leaving 10 bases between them. Germline V gene sequence: CDR1 SGHTA, CDR2 FQGNSA. The CDR3 runs 14 residues.

In DNA form, the CDR3 reads TGTGCCAGCAGCTTAGAAGGGCCGTGGACCGGGGAGCTGTTTTTT. Its translation is CASSLEGPWTGELFF. V gene TRBV11-2 combines with J gene TRBJ2-2, with D uncertain. The germline V gene encodes CDR1 SGHAT and CDR2 FQNNGV. V was pared by 0 bases and J by 5 bases, with 10 bases between. The CDR3 extends over 15 amino acids.

This clonotype was recorded many times. This chain links TRBV11-2 with TRBJ2-7, with 12 bases that match TRBD2. The CDR3 is 18 residues long. Unmatched junction bases numbered 8, after V lost 2 bases and J lost 0 bases. Per the germline V gene, CDR1 is SGHAT and CDR2 is FQNNGV. The CDR3 bases are TGTGCCAGCAGCTTATACCCTAGCGGGAGGGCCAACTCCTACGAGCAGTACTTC. This sequence encodes CASSLYPSGRANSYEQYF.

The rearrangement joins TRBV10-3 to TRBJ1-3; D might be TRBD1 (6 bases). In germline, CDR1 is ENHRY, CDR2 SYGVKD. The CDR3 runs 15 residues. The germline V and J ends were trimmed by 3 bases and 0 bases, with 9 bases remaining between them. This CDR3 reads CAISDRGFSGNTIYF. The CDR3, as DNA: TGTGCCATCAGTGATAGGGGGTTCTCTGGAAACACCATATATTTT.

This clonotype was recorded at least ten times. The chain couples TRBV2 to TRBJ1-1; no clear D. Germline V gives CDR1 SNHLY, CDR2 FYNNEI. V was shortened by 6 bases and J by 0 bases, with 8 bases between the two germline ends. There are 13 residues in the CDR3. DNA for the CDR3: TGTGCCAGCAGATATCAAATGAACACTGAAGCTTTCTTT. It specifies CASRYQMNTEAFF.

V gene TRBV12-3 or TRBV12-4 combines with J gene TRBJ2-1; D may match TRBD1 or TRBD2 (5 bases each). The CDR3 sequence is 17 residues long. Trimming stripped 6 bases from V and 14 bases from J, with 32 bases between. The DNA for the CDR3 is TGTGCCAGCAGCGTCCGACTCTCAGCGGTAAATAAACCACAGGAGTTCTTC. This codes for CASSVRLSAVNKPQEFF.

In this sample, this clonotype turned up many times. The V call is TRBV10-3, the J call TRBJ1-5; D gene uncertain. The V end was cut by 3 bases, the J end by 0 bases, with 12 bases between. CDR1 ENHRY and CDR2 SYGVKD come from the germline V gene. The CDR3 has 16 residues. CDR3 sequence (DNA): TGTGCCATCAGTGAAGGACGGAGAGGTAGCAATCAGCCCCAGCATTTT. Its translation is CAISEGRRGSNQPQHF.

This clonotype was detected ten times or more. The rearrangement uses TRBV18 and TRBJ2-1, with D possibly being TRBD2 (6 bases). V lost 1 base and J 7 bases, leaving 14 bases between the germline ends. The CDR3 totals 15 residues. The germline V gene has CDR1 KGHSH and CDR2 LQKENI. CDR3 nucleotides: TGTGCCAGCTCACCACGTTCAGGGACTGGGAATGAGCAGTTCTTC. Translation gives CASSPRSGTGNEQFF.

This clonotype was counted between two and nine times. The chain joins TRBV7-3 to TRBJ2-1; 14 positions agree with TRBD2. V dropped 5 bases and J dropped 6; count of bases not matched to a gene: 9. The CDR3 is made up of 17 amino acids. Germline V gives CDR1 SGHTA, CDR2 FQGTGA. This chain's CDR3 is CASSPGTSGRARNEQFF. Written as DNA, the CDR3 is TGTGCCAGCAGCCCCGGGACTAGCGGGAGAGCCCGCAATGAGCAGTTCTTC.

The chain combines TRBV5-4 with TRBJ2-5; TRBD1 matches 9 bases. Germline CDR1 SGHNT, CDR2 YYREEE (reference sequence). V dropped 4 bases and J dropped 3; count of bases not matched to a gene: 4. CDR3 length: 14 amino acids. CDR3 loop: CASSRDRVEETQYF. The DNA for the CDR3 is TGTGCCAGCAGCAGGGACAGGGTTGAAGAGACCCAGTACTTC.

This clonotype has a handful of counts. The gene calls are TRBV20-1 and TRBJ2-4, with 12 bases fitting TRBD2. This CDR3 is 14 amino acids long. V lost 6 bases and J lost 3; bases outside the gene matches: 3. Germline V gives CDR1 DFQATT, CDR2 SNEGSKA (reference sequence). In DNA form, the CDR3 reads TGCAGTGCCCCTAGCGGGAGGGTCAAAAACATTCAGTACTTC. Translating gives CSAPSGRVKNIQYF.

This clonotype was counted a few times. This chain uses TRBV19 with TRBJ1-3; 7 positions agree with TRBD1. Germline values: CDR1 LNHDA, CDR2 SQIVND (reference sequence). The CDR3 totals 16 residues. Trimming removed 5 bases from V and 1 base from J; junction bases left unmatched: 8. The CDR3 bases are TGTGCCAGTAGTTTGGGGCGACAGGGTTCTGGAAACACCATATATTTT. Translated, it gives CASSLGRQGSGNTIYF.

The table lists this clonotype with many counts. V and J are TRBV20-1 and TRBJ2-7; 10 nucleotides agree with TRBD2. This CDR3 is built from 12 residues. Unmatched junction bases numbered 3, after V lost 7 bases and J lost 3 bases. The germline V gene has CDR1 DFQATT and CDR2 SNEGSKA (reference sequence). The CDR3 spells CSGASGSYEQYF. The DNA for the CDR3 is TGCAGTGGTGCTAGCGGGAGCTACGAGCAGTACTTC.

This clonotype has a count of ten or more. The chain couples TRBV11-1 to TRBJ2-1; a possible D gene is TRBD1 (5 bases). CDR1 and CDR2 (germline): SGHAT, FQDESV (reference sequence). This CDR3 contains 14 residues. Trimming removed 3 bases from V and 5 bases from J, with 11 bases in between. The CDR3 sequence is CASSFTDSNNEQFF. DNA of the CDR3: TGTGCCAGCAGCTTTACCGACAGTAACAATGAGCAGTTCTTC.

This clonotype has more than one count but fewer than ten. V and J are TRBV28 and TRBJ2-2; D not certain. Germline V CDR1 and CDR2: MDHEN, SYDVKM. This CDR3 is 13 amino acids long. The germline V and J ends were trimmed by 8 bases and 7 bases, with 14 bases remaining between them. The CDR3 here is CASLIGMGGELFF. For the CDR3, the DNA is TGTGCCAGCCTAATCGGAATGGGCGGGGAGCTGTTTTTT.

The chain joins TRBV6-2 or TRBV6-3 to TRBJ2-7; D gene uncertain. This CDR3 spans 14 amino acids. Trimming removed 6 bases from V and 2 bases from J, with 14 bases in between. Per germline, CDR1 MNHEY and CDR2 SVGEGT. CDR3 sequence (DNA): TGTGCCAGCAGGGAACGATCCGAACCCTACGAGCAGTACTTC. Residues: CASRERSEPYEQYF.

This clonotype was detected only a few times. The CDR3 DNA is TGTGCCAGCAGCGTAGAAGGAGCGGGGGAAGAGACCCAGTACTTC. This gives the protein CASSVEGAGEETQYF. The chain employs TRBV9 and TRBJ2-5; 8 bases map to TRBD2. The J segment lost 3 bases and the V segment lost 0 bases, leaving 4 bases of the junction unmatched. CDR1 is SGDLS, CDR2 YYNGEE, per germline. The CDR3 is 15 residues long.

The chain uses TRBV13 and TRBJ2-2, with D hard to call. Germline V gene lookup returns CDR1 PRHDT and CDR2 FYEKMQ (reference sequence). Trimming took 5 bases from V and 2 from J, leaving 12 bases between them. The CDR3 runs to 15 residues. This chain's CDR3 is CASSAPLDNTGELFF. The CDR3 DNA is TGTGCCAGCAGCGCTCCTCTCGACAACACCGGGGAGCTGTTTTTT. The whole variable domain, remainder taken from reference TRBV13 and TRBJ2-2, is AAGVIQSPRHLIKEKRETATLKCYPIPRHDTVYWYQQGPGQDPQFLISFYEKMQSDKGSIPDRFSAQQFSDYHSELNMSSLELGDSALYFCASSAPLDNTGELFFGEGSRLTVL.

This clonotype was seen at least ten times. The rearrangement uses TRBV30 and TRBJ1-5, with no clear D. V lost 1 base and J lost 2, with 3 bases in between. CDR1 is GTSNPN and CDR2 is SVGIG in the germline V gene (reference sequence). The CDR3 runs 12 residues. The CDR3 bases are TGTGCCTGGAGTGACGGCAATCAGCCCCAGCATTTT. Amino acid sequence: CAWSDGNQPQHF.

This clonotype was found a few times. This chain's CDR3 is CASSSLRKTLSVEKLFF. DNA of the CDR3: TGTGCCAGCAGCTCCCTCCGTAAAACCCTAAGCGTCGAAAAACTGTTTTTT. This chain links TRBV11-2 with TRBJ1-4; the D is unclear. There are 17 residues in the CDR3. Germline values: CDR1 SGHAT, CDR2 FQNNGV. V dropped 4 bases and J dropped 8 bases, with 23 bases sitting between them.

This clonotype was counted at least ten times. The chain is built from TRBV6-2 or TRBV6-3 and TRBJ2-1, with TRBD2 matching over 7 bases. CDR3 length: 15 amino acids. J gave up 10 bases and V 2 bases, and 11 bases lay outside the gene matches. From germline, CDR1 is MNHEY and CDR2 SVGEGT. CDR3 in amino acids: CASSYVAGAVQEQFF. The DNA of the CDR3 is TGTGCCAGCAGTTACGTTGCGGGAGCTGTCCAAGAGCAGTTCTTC.

The rearrangement uses TRBV7-9 and TRBJ2-1; D is unresolved. The V gene's germline CDR1 is SEHNR and CDR2 FQNEAQ (reference sequence). The CDR3 has 14 amino acids. V was trimmed by 6 bases and J by 0 bases, leaving 9 bases between them. CDR3 loop: CASRALGSYNEQFF. DNA of the CDR3: TGTGCCAGCAGAGCCCTAGGCTCCTACAATGAGCAGTTCTTC.

This clonotype came up a few times. The chain employs TRBV3-1 and TRBJ2-2; 16 bases are shared with TRBD2. J gave up 5 bases and V 0 bases, and 9 bases lay outside the gene matches. The CDR3 sequence is 20 residues long. Germline V CDR1 and CDR2: LGHDT, YNNKEL (reference sequence). For the CDR3, the DNA is TGTGCCAGCAGCCAAGAATATGGGACTAGCGGGAGGGTGTGGACCGGGGAGCTGTTTTTT. Amino acid sequence: CASSQEYGTSGRVWTGELFF.

This clonotype was picked up many times. The gene calls are TRBV11-2 and TRBJ2-1, with TRBD2 matching 12 bases. The CDR3 spans 18 residues. From germline, CDR1 is SGHAT and CDR2 FQNNGV. The trim removed 3 bases at V and 4 bases at J, leaving 10 bases unmatched. CDR3 region: CASSFWGLAGGGYNEQFF. The CDR3 DNA is TGTGCCAGCAGCTTCTGGGGACTAGCGGGCGGGGGGTACAATGAGCAGTTCTTC.